The rows below give T cell receptor beta chains drawn from one sample of a study of T cell repertoires in cytomegalovirus infection. TCRdb re-called the reads through MiXCR, storing one row per CDR3 protein. The data contain 600,000 to 800,000 distinct CDR3 sequences, 20% to 25% of them singletons. The sequencing input was CD8+ T cells from PBMCs. The receptors originated from a human donor in good health (CMV status not recorded). Some clones in this sample may be carry-over from other donors' samples. CDR3s leave out the opening cysteine and the closing phenylalanine or tryptophan. Fields, in order: D gene, clone size, J gene, V gene, CDR3 protein. A D gene is named only where the DNA matches it firmly. A row's size may be missing; if present it is once, few, many or a size class.

TRBD1 few TRBJ2-3 TRBV7-9 ASSPATRQGGDTQY
NA many TRBJ2-3 TRBV7-6 ASSLGAGVSRTDTQY
TRBD2 few TRBJ2-5 TRBV28 ASSGGTSGFQETQY
NA NA TRBJ1-2 TRBV13 ASSQGAGVNYGYT
NA many TRBJ2-5 TRBV7-6 ASSLAVGQETQY
NA many TRBJ2-3 TRBV6-6 ASSYGGLADTQY
NA few TRBJ1-1 TRBV28 ASTSPGDTEAF
NA many TRBJ2-3 TRBV6-1 ASSDRGRGPTDTQY
NA NA TRBJ2-1 TRBV12-5 ASGPAGLGVNNEQF
NA few TRBJ2-1 TRBV7-9 ASSVTADEQF
TRBD2 many TRBJ2-1 TRBV24-1 ATSDLQVPLAGGPPYNEQF
NA many TRBJ1-2 TRBV7-2 ASSFNTANYGYT
NA many TRBJ2-2 TRBV7-7 ASSLGVFVEELF
NA NA TRBJ1-1 TRBV28 ATSGETGWNTEAF
NA once TRBJ1-4 TRBV28 ASSSSQQGTTNEKLF
NA NA TRBJ2-5 TRBV2 ASSERNLETQY